The 22 T cell receptor beta chains given below trace back to one sample, sequenced in a study of long-term antiretroviral therapy in people with HIV. They ran version v3.0 of the immunoSEQ assay at survey level. Produced via immunoSEQ multiplex PCR; TCRdb's table is partial and in-frame only. The sample lists 30,000 to 40,000 clones, about 82% occurring once. Sequencing used unsorted PBMCs, obtained about 3.4 years after starting antiretroviral therapy. The receptors were gathered from a man younger than 35 with HIV.

The rearrangement uses TRBV12-5 and TRBJ2-1, with TRBD2 matching over 10 bases. This CDR3 region has 17 residues. Unmatched junction bases numbered 11, after V lost 0 bases and J lost 9 bases. CDR1 is LGHNT, CDR2 FRNRAP, per germline. The CDR3 bases are TGTGCTAGTGGTTTGGTTAACACTAGCGGGATGTCAGGTGAGCAGTTCTTC. It codes for CASGLVNTSGMSGEQFF.

The V call is TRBV5-5, the J call TRBJ2-3; tentatively, D is TRBD1 (5 bases). The V end lost 1 base, the J end lost 6 bases, and 12 bases lay between the germline ends. Germline CDR1 and CDR2: SGHKS and YYEKEE (reference sequence). The CDR3 contains 14 residues. The CDR3 DNA reads TGTGCCAGCAGCTTGACTACAGGAATCGATACGCAGTATTTT. It yields the protein CASSLTTGIDTQYF.

The J gene is TRBJ1-1, the V gene TRBV18, with TRBD1 as a possible D gene (5 bases). Trimming removed 6 bases from V and 4 bases from J, with 15 bases in between. In germline, CDR1 is KGHSH, CDR2 LQKENI. The CDR3 spans 14 residues. The CDR3 DNA is TGTGCCAGCTCGCCCTTAGGGGTGGGCACTGAAGCTTTCTTT. This gives the protein CASSPLGVGTEAFF.

CDR3 coding DNA: TGTGCCAGCAGCAGGGCAGGGACTGAAGCTTTCTTT. This sequence encodes CASSRAGTEAFF. The V and J genes are TRBV6-5 and TRBJ1-1; D is possibly TRBD1 (5 bases). The V gene's germline CDR1 is MNHEY and CDR2 SVGAGI. Trimming left V 6 bases short and J 5 bases short, with 10 bases between. CDR3 size: 12 residues.

This sequence joins TRBV6-5 and TRBJ2-2; D uncertain. This CDR3 is built from 13 residues. In germline, CDR1 is MNHEY, CDR2 SVGAGI. Trimming pared 5 bases from V and 7 bases from J, leaving 11 bases between. CDR3 DNA: TGTGCCAGCAGTAACGACATTAGCGGGGAGCTGTTTTTT. This translates into CASSNDISGELFF.

V is TRBV9 and J is TRBJ1-2, with 9 bases lining up with TRBD1. Germline lookup yields CDR1 SGDLS and CDR2 YYNGEE. V shed 4 bases, J shed 2 bases, and the junction held 6 bases outside the gene matches. There are 15 residues in the CDR3. The CDR3 sequence is CASSPSTGGNYGYTF. Here the CDR3 DNA reads TGTGCCAGCAGCCCAAGCACAGGGGGCAACTATGGCTACACCTTC. Supplemented by reference TRBV9 and TRBJ1-2, the full variable domain reads DSGVTQTPKHLITATGQRVTLRCSPRSGDLSVYWYQQSLDQGLQFLIQYYNGEERAKGNILERFSAQQFPDLHSELNLSSLELGDSALYFCASSPSTGGNYGYTFGSGTRLTVV.

The chain uses TRBV2 and TRBJ2-7; 9 bases are shared with TRBD1. Germline V gene lookup returns CDR1 SNHLY and CDR2 FYNNEI. J gave up 2 bases and V 5 bases, and 4 bases lay outside the gene matches. The CDR3 runs 14 residues. In DNA form, the CDR3 reads TGTGCCAGCAGTCGGACAGGGGTCCCCTACGAGCAGTACTTC. Its translation is CASSRTGVPYEQYF.

This clone has just a few counts. This sequence joins TRBV10-3 and TRBJ1-3; 8 bases line up with TRBD1. V lost 7 bases and J lost 2; bases outside the gene matches: 4. This CDR3 comprises 14 residues. CDR1 ENHRY and CDR2 SYGVKD come from the germline V gene. This chain's CDR3 is CAIIDRGAGNTIYF. Here the CDR3 DNA reads TGTGCCATCATCGACAGGGGTGCTGGAAACACCATATATTTT.

The rearrangement uses TRBV19 and TRBJ2-7; TRBD1 aligns across 8 bases. CDR3 length equals 14 residues. V was clipped by 6 bases and J by 6 bases; unmatched bases: 10. The germline CDR1 and CDR2 sequences are LNHDA and SQIVND (reference sequence). CDR3 protein: CASSLVGQGGEQYF. Here the CDR3 DNA reads TGTGCCAGTAGCTTAGTCGGACAGGGCGGCGAGCAGTACTTC.

The chain employs TRBV7-2 and TRBJ1-2, with 10 nucleotides matching TRBD1. Germline loops: CDR1 SGHTA, CDR2 FQGNSA. This CDR3 has 14 amino acids. The V gene end was trimmed by 5 bases and the J gene end by 5 bases; junction bases not matched to a gene: 5. The CDR3 spells CASSPTGGTYGYTF. In DNA form, the CDR3 reads TGTGCCAGCAGCCCGACAGGGGGCACATATGGCTACACCTTC.

The chain's CDR3 is CASSIVGVESVHEQYF. CDR3 coding DNA: TGTGCCAGTAGTATAGTCGGGGTAGAATCCGTCCACGAGCAGTACTTC. The rearrangement uses TRBV19 and TRBJ2-7; possibly TRBD2 for D (5 bases). Looked up from germline, CDR1 is LNHDA and CDR2 is SQIVND (reference sequence). V gave up 1 base and J gave up 5 bases, with 18 bases separating them. The CDR3 spans 16 residues.

V gene TRBV19 combines with J gene TRBJ2-7; 8 bases line up with TRBD1. This CDR3 region has 15 residues. V was pared by 3 bases and J by 2 bases, with 6 bases of the junction left unmatched. Germline-derived CDR1 and CDR2 are LNHDA and SQIVND (reference sequence). The CDR3 sequence: CASSILRDRTYEQYF. The CDR3 DNA reads as TGTGCCAGTAGTATCCTCCGGGACAGGACCTACGAGCAGTACTTC.

The CDR3 reads CATLPGGTTDTQYF. Here the CDR3 DNA reads TGTGCCACCCTTCCCGGCGGAACAACAGATACGCAGTATTTT. The gene calls are TRBV15 and TRBJ2-3; the D is unclear. This CDR3 is built from 14 residues. V lost 8 bases, J lost 3 bases, and 15 bases lay in between. Germline values: CDR1 LNHNV, CDR2 YYDKDF (reference sequence). Full variable domain (rest looked up from reference TRBV15 and TRBJ2-3): DAMVIQNPRYQVTQFGKPVTLSCSQTLNHNVMYWYQQKSSQAPKLLFHYYDKDFNNEADTPDNFQSRRPNTSFCFLDIRSPGLGDTAMYLCATLPGGTTDTQYFGPGTRLTVL.

The gene calls are TRBV5-1 and TRBJ2-1; 12 bases fit TRBD2. The CDR3 is 16 amino acids. V trimming: 3 bases; J trimming: 4 bases; junction bases outside the gene matches: 5. Germline assignment: CDR1 SGHRS and CDR2 YFSETQ. CDR3 bases: TGCGCCAGCAGCTCCGGACTAGCGGGACCATACAATGAGCAGTTCTTC. Amino acid sequence: CASSSGLAGPYNEQFF.

This clone came up a few times. V is TRBV5-1 and J is TRBJ2-2; the D is unclear. Trimming removed 0 bases from V and 6 bases from J, with 0 bases in between. The CDR3 runs 11 residues. The germline CDR1 and CDR2 sequences are SGHRS and YFSETQ. The CDR3 nucleotides read TGCGCCAGCAGCTTGGCCGGGGAGCTGTTTTTT. The encoded protein is CASSLAGELFF.

This chain joins TRBV7-9 and TRBJ1-1; no reliable D call. The ends were cut back, 6 bases at V and 3 bases at J, with 8 bases in the middle. The CDR3 is 12 amino acids. Germline CDR1 SEHNR, CDR2 FQNEAQ (reference sequence). DNA for the CDR3: TGTGCCAGCAGTCCCGGATACACTGAAGCTTTCTTT. It specifies CASSPGYTEAFF.

This chain joins TRBV5-1 and TRBJ1-1; D is uncertain. Germline V gene data show CDR1 as SGHRS and CDR2 as YFSETQ. Trimming removed 5 bases at V and 5 bases at J, with 13 bases between. CDR3 length equals 13 residues. Here the CDR3 DNA reads TGCGCCAGCAGGCCCCCGGATGGGACTGAAGCTTTCTTT. It is translated as CASRPPDGTEAFF.

This rearrangement joins TRBV27 to TRBJ2-7; D tentatively fits TRBD1 or TRBD2 (7 bases each). The CDR3 length is 16 residues. The ends were cut back, 0 bases at V and 5 bases at J, with 17 bases in the middle. The V gene's germline CDR1 is MNHEY and CDR2 SMNVEV (reference sequence). The CDR3 loop reads CASSLSFPPGGDEQYF. The CDR3, as DNA: TGTGCCAGCAGTTTATCATTTCCCCCAGGGGGGGACGAGCAGTACTTC.

The gene calls are TRBV27 and TRBJ2-1; D is uncertain. Trimming shortened V by 3 bases and J by 0 bases, and 12 bases separated the two germline ends. This CDR3 spans 16 amino acids. The germline CDR1 and CDR2 sequences are MNHEY and SMNVEV (reference sequence). The CDR3 protein is CASSFTQSSSYNEQFF. CDR3 DNA: TGTGCCAGCAGTTTTACGCAGTCCAGCTCCTACAATGAGCAGTTCTTC.

This clone has just one count. The chain recombines TRBV5-6 with TRBJ1-5; D is unclear. Trimming took 1 base from V and 1 from J, leaving 9 bases between them. Germline V gene lookup returns CDR1 SGHDT and CDR2 YYEEEE. This CDR3 has 15 residues. The CDR3 region is CASSLSRWSNQPQHF. DNA for the CDR3: TGTGCCAGCAGCTTGTCCAGGTGGAGCAATCAGCCCCAGCATTTT.

V is TRBV5-1 and J is TRBJ1-2; D unclear. The CDR3 length is 14 residues. With 0 bases removed from V and 6 bases from J, the gap between germline ends came to 12 bases. Germline V gives CDR1 SGHRS, CDR2 YFSETQ. CDR3 residues: CASSLGGGRDGYTF. Written as DNA, the CDR3 is TGCGCCAGCAGCTTGGGGGGAGGACGTGATGGCTACACCTTC.

About this clone: The germline gene is not matched at one end of the junction; a read error may be the cause. This sequence joins TRBV19 and TRBJ1-2; D gene uncertain. In germline, CDR1 is LNHDA, CDR2 SQIVND (reference sequence). The CDR3 runs 14 residues. CDR3 residues: CASSIPRTPYRYTF. The CDR3 bases are TGTGCCAGTAGTATCCCGCGCACCCCCTATCGCTACACCTTC.